This TCR beta chain was profiled in a study of CD4 and CD8 cells across lung adenocarcinoma regions. By sample fraction, this clonotype is medium-sized (0.01 to 0.1%). In TCRdb, the PCR reads were re-called with MiXCR into one record per CDR3 protein. The sample contains fewer than 5,000 distinct CDR3 sequences, about 53% of which appear only once. V lost 2 bases and J lost 4, with 15 bases in between. This CDR3 is 16 amino acids long. Germline CDR1 SGHNT, CDR2 YENEEA. Samples came from patients with localized non-small cell lung adenocarcinoma. This receptor was taken from a female donor with lung adenocarcinoma. The CD4 and CD8 labels of this study may be unreliable. The chain couples TRBV11-3 to TRBJ2-1, with D unresolved. The sequencing sample was made of CD4+ T cells from the margin of a lung tumor. The CDR3 reads CASSLMFLQPYNEQFF. CDR3 bases: TGTGCCAGCAGCTTAATGTTTCTGCAGCCGTACAATGAGCAGTTCTTC.